The 16 T cell receptor beta chains given below trace back to one sample, sequenced in a study of T cell responses to AZD1222 COVID-19 vaccine. Here immunoSEQ multiplex PCR was the method, and the copy in TCRdb shows in-frame clones only, minus some. The data hold about 150,000 clones, with roughly nine tenths observed a single time. This sample comprised peripheral blood, obtained 28 days after the second AZD1222 dose. The receptors stem from an adult who received the AZD1222 COVID-19 vaccine.

The chain joins TRBV5-1 to TRBJ2-2; 11 bases are shared with TRBD2. Germline V gives CDR1 SGHRS, CDR2 YFSETQ. V lost 0 bases and J lost 5; bases outside the gene matches: 9. CDR3 length: 18 residues. CDR3 amino acids: CASSLVLGLAGGTGELFF. DNA for the CDR3: TGCGCCAGCAGCTTGGTTTTGGGGCTAGCGGGAGGAACCGGGGAGCTGTTTTTT.

The chain has TRBV5-5 and TRBJ2-1; TRBD2 aligns across 9 bases. Germline lookup yields CDR1 SGHKS and CDR2 YYEKEE (reference sequence). The CDR3 sequence is 18 residues long. V gave up 0 bases and J gave up 8 bases; unmatched junction bases: 15. CDR3 region: CASSLDKDGGRALDEQFF. The CDR3 DNA is TGTGCCAGCAGCTTGGATAAAGATGGCGGGAGGGCCTTGGATGAGCAGTTCTTC.

This clone has just a few counts. The chain links TRBV6-2 or TRBV6-3 to TRBJ2-7, with D possibly matching TRBD1 (5 bases). Per germline, CDR1 MNHEY and CDR2 SVGEGT. The CDR3 spans 14 residues. With 5 bases removed from V and 0 bases from J, the gap between germline ends came to 11 bases. For the CDR3, the DNA is TGTGCCAGCAGTCCCCAGGGCAGCTCCTACGAGCAGTACTTC. Translated, it gives CASSPQGSSYEQYF.

The J gene is TRBJ1-4, the V gene TRBV19, with 12 bases identical to TRBD1. CDR3 length equals 18 residues. Germline CDR1 and CDR2: LNHDA and SQIVND (reference sequence). The V segment lost 5 bases and the J segment 3 bases; nucleotides outside the gene matches: 10. CDR3 loop: CASSPYRDRGLANEKLFF. The CDR3 nucleotides read TGTGCCAGTAGTCCCTACCGGGACAGGGGGCTGGCTAATGAAAAACTGTTTTTT.

J is TRBJ1-5 and V is TRBV28; D gene ambiguous. V was cut by 5 bases and J by 1 base, with 9 bases left in between. Germline V lookup: CDR1 MDHEN, CDR2 SYDVKM. CDR3 length equals 14 residues. CDR3 nucleotides: TGTGCCAGCAGTCACGGACGGAGCAATCAGCCCCAGCATTTT. Translating gives CASSHGRSNQPQHF.

The V and J genes are TRBV28 and TRBJ1-5; D may be TRBD1 (6 bases). The length of the CDR3 is 17 residues. CDR1 is MDHEN and CDR2 is SYDVKM in the germline V gene. V was clipped by 7 bases and J by 0 bases, with 19 bases between them. The CDR3 region has the DNA TGTGCCAGCATCATTTCAACCGGGACAAATAGCAATCAGCCCCAGCATTTT. It specifies CASIISTGTNSNQPQHF.

This chain uses TRBV28 with TRBJ2-1, with D uncertain. Trimming left V 5 bases short and J 0 bases short, with 14 bases between. The CDR3 loop spans 16 amino acids. From germline, CDR1 is MDHEN and CDR2 SYDVKM. CDR3 DNA sequence: TGTGCCAGCAGTCCCGAATCCTTAAGCTCCTACAATGAGCAGTTCTTC. Its protein is CASSPESLSSYNEQFF. The full variable domain, its missing parts supplied by reference TRBV28 and TRBJ2-1, is DVKVTQSSRYLVKRTGEKVFLECVQDMDHENMFWYRQDPGLGLRLIYFSYDVKMKEKGDIPEGYSVSREKKERFSLILESASTNQTSMYLCASSPESLSSYNEQFFGPGTRLTVL.

The chain couples TRBV28 to TRBJ1-1; weak D call: TRBD1 (6 bases). Germline V gene lookup returns CDR1 MDHEN and CDR2 SYDVKM. The CDR3 has 15 residues. V was shortened by 2 bases and J by 8 bases, with 18 bases between the two germline ends. The DNA for the CDR3 is TGTGCCAGCAGTTTAATGCCTCGACAGGCTAAGGAAGCTTTCTTT. It encodes CASSLMPRQAKEAFF.

The CDR3 nucleotides read TGTGCCAGCACTGCCAACAATGAGCAGTTCTTC. Translated: CASTANNEQFF. The V gene is TRBV6-5, the J gene TRBJ2-1; D not resolved. The germline CDR1 and CDR2 sequences are MNHEY and SVGAGI. The CDR3 runs to 11 residues. Trimming pared 7 bases from V and 5 bases from J, leaving 6 bases between.

V and J are TRBV19 and TRBJ1-4; possibly TRBD1 for D (6 bases). Per the germline V gene, CDR1 is LNHDA and CDR2 is SQIVND (reference sequence). The ends were cut back, 7 bases at V and 5 bases at J, with 23 bases in the middle. The CDR3 covers 17 residues. The CDR3 loop is CASKLRGTPGANEKLFF. The CDR3 DNA sequence: TGTGCCAGTAAACTCCGGGGGACCCCGGGGGCAAATGAAAAACTGTTTTTT.

The chain recombines TRBV6-5 with TRBJ2-5, with D maybe TRBD2 (5 bases). The CDR3 has 16 residues. CDR1 is MNHEY and CDR2 is SVGAGI in the germline V gene. The ends were cut back, 0 bases at V and 5 bases at J, with 16 bases in the middle. The CDR3 region is CASSYSSGSFLETQYF. CDR3 nucleotides: TGTGCCAGCAGTTACTCGAGTGGGAGCTTCTTGGAGACCCAGTACTTC.

This chain uses TRBV2 with TRBJ2-7; TRBD2 matches at 12 bases. From germline, CDR1 is SNHLY and CDR2 FYNNEI. Trimming cost V 5 bases and J 4 bases; bases outside gene matches: 3. This CDR3 is 14 amino acids long. Here the CDR3 DNA reads TGTGCCAGCAGTAGGACTAGCGGGGCGTACGAGCAGTACTTC. Translating it yields CASSRTSGAYEQYF.

This sequence joins TRBV6-5 and TRBJ2-3; D remains ambiguous. V was clipped by 2 bases and J by 5 bases, with 11 bases between them. CDR1 and CDR2 (germline): MNHEY, SVGAGI. The CDR3 contains 14 residues. Written as DNA, the CDR3 is TGTGCCAGCAGTTACGGAACGCCGCGAGATACGCAGTATTTT. Translation: CASSYGTPRDTQYF.

This rearrangement joins TRBV18 to TRBJ1-1, with 8 bases matching TRBD1. V trimming: 2 bases; J trimming: 0 bases; junction bases outside the gene matches: 8. CDR1 KGHSH and CDR2 LQKENI come from the germline V gene. The CDR3 length is 17 residues. The CDR3 region has the DNA TGTGCCAGCTCACCAGCGTCCGGGACAGGTCTGAACACTGAAGCTTTCTTT. Amino acid sequence: CASSPASGTGLNTEAFF.

The chain has TRBV5-8 and TRBJ1-5; weak D call: TRBD1 (6 bases). V was pared by 1 base and J by 3 bases, with 14 bases between. This CDR3 spans 16 amino acids. The V gene's germline CDR1 is SGHTS and CDR2 YDEGEE. The CDR3 region is CASSLNRGGNNQPQHF. CDR3 nucleotides: TGTGCCAGCAGCTTGAACAGAGGGGGGAACAATCAGCCCCAGCATTTT. Combining the CDR3 with reference TRBV5-8 and TRBJ1-5 gives the whole variable domain EAGVTQSPTHLIKTRGQQATLRCSPISGHTSVYWYQQALGLGLQFLLWYDEGEERNRGNFPPRFSGRQFPNYSSELNVNALELEDSALYLCASSLNRGGNNQPQHFGDGTRLSIL.

The chain is built from TRBV11-3 and TRBJ2-6; a possible D gene is TRBD2 (5 bases). V lost 5 bases and J 0 bases, leaving 23 bases between the germline ends. Germline V gene lookup returns CDR1 SGHNT and CDR2 YENEEA. The CDR3 runs to 20 residues. Written as DNA, the CDR3 is TGTGCCAGCAGCCTTACGTTTTGGACGGCTGGACTCTCTGGGGCCAACGTCCTGACTTTC. Translated: CASSLTFWTAGLSGANVLTF.